This TCR beta chain was sequenced during a study of shared clonotypes between healthy human individuals (dated by TCRdb to the early 2020s). For the study in its entirety: The cohort included a few men and a couple of women between 18 and 49 years of age. Per donor, leukapheresis produced somewhere between about 0.9 and 9 billion PBMCs. To estimate repertoire size and how much clonotype sharing occurs between individuals, the study deeply sequenced the blood TCR repertoires of five healthy adults. For each donor, CD4 naive and CD4 memory were each given three plates, CD8 naive was given two plates, and CD8 memory was given one plate. Different laboratories and diverse techniques were used to prepare libraries and sequence TCR repertoires, to increase sequencing depth and limit assay-specific biases. Study-wide conclusions, independent of this receptor: Only blood was sampled, and tissue TCR repertoires likely differ from those in blood. When a few donors were compared, the shared fraction of clonotypes was 5% to 6.5% for naive CD4, around 4% for naive CD8, more than 2% for memory CD4, and less than 0.45% for memory CD8. Compared with non-shared clonotypes, the clonotypes found in all four sorted-subset donors had higher generation probabilities. Rarefaction of sorted-subset datasets indicated incomplete sequencing despite the large sequencing depth. Naive subsets generally had larger estimated clonotype richness than memory subsets. Because the study included only a small number of donors, the genetic and exposure-history diversity represented was limited. Based on pairwise subsampling, the degree of clonotype sharing among donors was expected to be affected by sequencing depth.

The donors were healthy, HIV-negative adults with no recently reported acute infections or vaccinations. Every donor was a Caucasian adult living in Nashville, Tennessee, USA. Magnetic negative selection was used to enrich CD4+ T cells, after which naive cells were positively selected on CD45RA and the negative fraction became the memory subset. Blood was collected by leukapheresis, and PBMCs were isolated by Ficoll-Histopaque density gradient centrifugation and then cryopreserved in liquid nitrogen vapor phase. Purity and quantity of every magnetically sorted T cell population were checked by analytical flow cytometry. Genomic DNA was isolated from each sorted fraction and quantified by UV absorbance on a Nanodrop 2000c. About this clone: This receptor's antigen is unknown. Per-base qualities were not stored, and no clone one base away is much larger.

Using the deep immunoSEQ assay, multiplex PCR amplified TCR CDR3 regions from genomic DNA. Extracted genomic DNA from each cell subset was spread evenly across all wells of several immunoSEQ 96-well plates, with each plate serving as a replicate. For sorted subsets, approximately 210 ng genomic DNA, equal to about 30,000 T cell genomes, was loaded into each replicate PCR. Purified libraries were measured with a Qubit 3.0 fluorometer, size-checked on a Bioanalyzer 2100, and measured again with the KAPA Library Quantification kit. A separate single-read 150-cycle Illumina NextSeq 550 flow cell was used to sequence each immunoSEQ 96-well plate. The study's processing was this. Because the immunoSEQ output included only junctional sequences and no quality scores, the filtering could not be the same as the filtering used for full-length reads. To assign V/J genes and CDR3, sequences were annotated using PyIR, a Python wrapper for IgBLAST v1.9, with IMGT germline references. Reads were filtered out if the reads had weak V/J assignments (E-value above 1e-6), no CDR3, stop codons, out-of-frame junctions, or ambiguous translated residues. V3J clonotypes were defined by identical inferred V gene, J gene, and CDR3 amino acid sequence. Percentage overlap between repertoires was computed as shared unique clonotypes divided by the size of the smaller repertoire. RTK rarefaction, the Chao1 estimator, and Recon v2.1 estimates of unobserved clonotypes were used to assess repertoire richness. Generation probabilities were computed with OLGA for all TCRbeta clonotypes obtained by the gDNA method from a few donors. TCRdb mirrors the immuneACCESS table, restricted to in-frame sequences. Some clones are absent from its copies; in checked studies, under half trace to an unresolved V gene, and the reason for the others is unknown. For V, J and clone size, that table is used; D and trimming come from the DNA. In all, the sample holds more than 1.2 million clones, and 98% of those were seen once. The top ten hold approximately 0.4% of the sample.

From cysteine to phenylalanine, the CDR3 is 15 amino acids long. Here the CDR3 DNA is all that survives: 45 bases in frame from base 1. Looking up the germline V gene yields CDR1 SGHRS and CDR2 YFSETQ. After removal of 0 bases from V and 5 bases from J, the junction retains 5 bases not matched to a gene. The sample comprised naive CD4+ T cells sorted from blood. The label giving this sample's cell subset or site can be read as: CD45RA+ positively selected. This receptor chain uses TRBV5-1 and TRBJ2-7, and 10 junctional nucleotides match TRBD2. This clonotype was obtained from a man aged 30 to 39 in good health. CDR3 loop: CASSLEASGRNEQYF. Read as DNA, the sequence is TGCGCCAGCAGCTTGGAGGCTAGCGGGAGAAACGAGCAGTACTTC.